The T cell receptor (beta chain) under discussion was sequenced for a study of PD-L1 blockade in urothelial cancer. Spiking each PCR with synthetic TCR analog templates was performed. Data came from immunoSEQ multiplex PCR; TCRdb stores just in-frame clones and leaves some out. The sample lists roughly 90,000 clones, 89% seen once, with about 1% in the top ten. V was pared by 0 bases and J by 0 bases, with 6 bases between. This CDR3 has 14 amino acids. The germline V gene has CDR1 SGHTS and CDR2 YDEGEE. Time point described: pretreatment peripheral blood. The receptor's source is a woman older than 75 with urothelial cancer. The chain has TRBV5-8 and TRBJ1-1; no clear D gene. The material was PBMCs, obtained around atezolizumab (anti-PD-L1) treatment. CDR3 region: CASSLGYMNTEAFF. CDR3 bases: TGTGCCAGCAGCTTGGGTTACATGAACACTGAAGCTTTCTTT.